This TCR beta chain was observed in a study of blood T cell repertoires in COVID-19. On the study more broadly: Sources were T cells, B-cell-depleted T cells, or PBMCs; the material itself was cDNA or gDNA.

In germline, CDR1 is MDHEN, CDR2 SYDVKM. The CDR3 region is 13 residues in length, termini included. Comment on this clone: No DNA is shown, since the ends of the CDR3 on it are uncertain; the CDR3 is the one TCRdb lists.

Sequencing used immunoSEQ multiplex PCR; TCRdb keeps in-frame clones, though not all of them. The sample lists a few hundred thousand clones; roughly 85% were seen once. This TCR was sampled from a young woman with acute or convalescent COVID-19. The sequencing sample was made of peripheral blood. The rearrangement links TRBV28 to TRBJ1-4. CDR3 protein: CASSSSFNEKLFF.